One sample yielded the 30 T cell receptor beta chains listed below, sequenced in a study of neurological immune-mediated disorders (dated by TCRdb to between 2017 and 2020). Receptor libraries were prepared by 5' RACE. Sequencing was carried out with an Illumina HiSeq 2500. The raw public reads went through TCRdb reprocessing: fastp at Q25, MiXCR clone calling, in-frame beta chains kept. Duplicate CDR3 protein sequences are folded into a single record with the most common DNA and genes. This sample gives some 61,000 distinct CDR3 sequences in total; roughly 3.9% of them show up just once. The top ten hold 1.3% of the sample. Material for sequencing was PBMCs. The receptors originated from a man aged 25-40 years with multiple sclerosis.

The table lists this clonotype with many counts. J is TRBJ2-5 and V is TRBV4-1, with 10 bases fitting TRBD2. The CDR3 extends over 15 amino acids. V was pared by 0 bases and J by 9 bases, with 7 bases of the junction left unmatched. Germline CDR1 MGHRA, CDR2 YSYEKL. The CDR3 bases are TGCGCCAGCAGCCAAGAACTAGCGGGGCAGAGGCCCCAGTACTTC. Amino acid sequence: CASSQELAGQRPQYF.

This chain links TRBV19 with TRBJ1-1; 7 nucleotides match TRBD1. The germline V gene encodes CDR1 LNHDA and CDR2 SQIVND (reference sequence). V gave up 6 bases and J gave up 4 bases; unmatched junction bases: 2. CDR3 length: 12 residues. The CDR3 sequence: CASRQGSTEAFF. DNA of the CDR3: TGTGCCAGTAGACAGGGGAGCACTGAAGCTTTCTTT. Combining the CDR3 with reference TRBV19 and TRBJ1-1 gives the whole variable domain DGGITQSPKYLFRKEGQNVTLSCEQNLNHDAMYWYRQDPGQGLRLIYYSQIVNDFQKGDIAEGYSVSREKKESFPLTVTSAQKNPTAFYLCASRQGSTEAFFGQGTRLTVV.

At least ten counts were recorded for this clonotype. The CDR3 region has the DNA TGTGCCAGCACCCAGGGGGCGATCACCGGGGAGCTGTTTTTT. It specifies CASTQGAITGELFF. The chain combines TRBV6-5 with TRBJ2-2; the match to TRBD1 covers 8 bases. V shed 7 bases, J shed 4 bases, and the junction held 5 bases outside the gene matches. CDR3 length: 14 amino acids. The germline gives CDR1 MNHEY, CDR2 SVGAGI.

The CDR3 loop is CASSPDMYQETQYF. As DNA, the CDR3 is TGTGCCAGCAGCCCCGACATGTACCAAGAGACCCAGTACTTC. The V call is TRBV11-2, the J call TRBJ2-5; D unresolved. This CDR3 is 14 amino acids long. The V gene lost 5 bases and the J gene lost 0 bases, with 10 bases spanning the gap. Germline V gives CDR1 SGHAT, CDR2 FQNNGV.

This clonotype has more than one count but fewer than ten. The junction departs from the called germline gene at one end, perhaps through a read error. The chain recombines TRBV7-2 with TRBJ1-5; D uncertain. CDR1 is SGHTA and CDR2 is FQGNSA in the germline V gene. The CDR3 sequence is 16 residues long. Written as DNA, the CDR3 is TGTGCCAGCAGCTTAGGGGTGGAGAGGAGCAATCAGCCCCAGAATTTT. Its translation: CASSLGVERSNQPQNF.

This clonotype was counted at least ten times. The rearrangement links TRBV7-3 to TRBJ2-1, with 7 bases matching TRBD2. The CDR3 runs 11 residues. The V segment lost 5 bases and the J segment 14 bases; nucleotides outside the gene matches: 6. Germline CDR1 and CDR2: SGHTA and FQGTGA. The CDR3 region has the DNA TGTGCCAGCAGCAACGGACTAGATAAGTTCTTC. This encodes CASSNGLDKFF.

Many counts were recorded for this clonotype. The chain has TRBV12-3 or TRBV12-4 and TRBJ1-2; D gene ambiguous. The CDR3 is 12 residues long. V lost 2 bases and J 5 bases, leaving 6 bases between the germline ends. The CDR3, as DNA: TGTGCCAGCAGTTTATGGGGATATGGCTACACCTTC. This gives the protein CASSLWGYGYTF.

This clonotype was counted a few times. The CDR3 coding sequence is TGCGCCAGCAGCCAAAAAGAGACTAGCGGGGGATACCAAGAGACCCAGTACTTC. Translation: CASSQKETSGGYQETQYF. The chain couples TRBV4-1 to TRBJ2-5, with 12 bases fitting TRBD2. CDR1 and CDR2 from the germline V gene are MGHRA and YSYEKL. There are 18 residues in the CDR3. V lost 2 bases to trimming and J lost 0 bases; unmatched junction nucleotides: 7.

Only a few counts were recorded for this clonotype. The chain has TRBV7-6 and TRBJ2-2; D gene ambiguous. V lost 0 bases to trimming and J lost 4 bases, with 6 bases between them. The V gene's germline CDR1 is SGHVS and CDR2 FNYEAQ. The CDR3 is 14 residues long. CDR3 residues: CASSLAIGTGELFF. The DNA for the CDR3 is TGTGCCAGCAGCTTAGCGATCGGCACCGGGGAGCTGTTTTTT.

This clonotype was counted at least ten times. The chain uses TRBV20-1 and TRBJ2-1, with TRBD2 matching 11 bases. V lost 6 bases, J lost 3 bases, and 7 bases stayed unmatched. From germline, CDR1 is DFQATT and CDR2 SNEGSKA (reference sequence). The CDR3 runs to 15 residues. CDR3 DNA sequence: TGCAGTGCCAGAATAGCGGGGGGGAGCTACAATGAGCAGTTCTTC. Protein product: CSARIAGGSYNEQFF.

In its sample, this clonotype was seen many times. The rearrangement links TRBV5-1 to TRBJ2-3, with D perhaps assigned TRBD1 or TRBD2 (5 bases each). The ends were cut back, 4 bases at V and 4 bases at J, with 7 bases in the middle. The CDR3 contains 12 residues. The germline CDR1 and CDR2 sequences are SGHRS and YFSETQ. CDR3 region: CASSPGPDTQYF. In DNA, the CDR3 is TGCGCCAGCAGCCCGGGACCAGATACGCAGTATTTT. Full variable domain (remainder filled in from reference TRBV5-1 and TRBJ2-3): KAGVTQTPRYLIKTRGQQVTLSCSPISGHRSVSWYQQTPGQGLQFLFEYFSETQRNKGNFPGRFSGRQFSNSRSEMNVSTLELGDSALYLCASSPGPDTQYFGPGTRLTVL.

The table lists this clonotype with many counts. The CDR3 DNA reads as TGTGCCAGCGCTCTAGGGACAGGTGAATCCGGGGAGCTGTTTTTT. Translating gives CASALGTGESGELFF. V and J are TRBV27 and TRBJ2-2; 8 positions match TRBD1. The CDR3 has 15 amino acids. From germline, CDR1 is MNHEY and CDR2 SMNVEV (reference sequence). The junction had 11 bases not matched to a gene; V was cut back by 8 bases and J by 6 bases.

This clonotype came up many times. This sequence joins TRBV7-6 and TRBJ2-1; 9 bases map to TRBD2. This CDR3 contains 14 residues. Germline lookup yields CDR1 SGHVS and CDR2 FNYEAQ. J was trimmed by 6 bases and V by 4 bases; bases with no gene match: 4. The CDR3 region has the DNA TGTGCCAGCAGCTCAGCGGGGGGATTCAATGAGCAGTTCTTC. This codes for CASSSAGGFNEQFF.

This clonotype appeared many times. V is TRBV5-6 and J is TRBJ2-1, with no clear D. This CDR3 comprises 17 residues. Between the trimmed V and J ends, which lost 0 bases and 1 base, there was a span of 14 bases. Per germline, CDR1 SGHDT and CDR2 YYEEEE. In DNA form, the CDR3 reads TGTGCCAGCAGCTTGGATTTCGCGGCAGGTTCCTACAATGAGCAGTTCTTC. Amino acids: CASSLDFAAGSYNEQFF.

This clonotype was counted at least ten times. The chain has TRBV20-1 and TRBJ1-1, with a tentative D call TRBD1 (6 bases). Germline loops: CDR1 DFQATT, CDR2 SNEGSKA (reference sequence). V shed 0 bases and J shed 5 bases, with 16 bases lying between them. The length of the CDR3 is 15 residues. CDR3 coding DNA: TGCAGTGCTAGAGATTTCCCGGGGGCTTGGACTGAAGCTTTCTTT. Amino acid sequence: CSARDFPGAWTEAFF.

In this sample, this clonotype turned up many times. The chain joins TRBV20-1 to TRBJ2-2, with 10 bases matching TRBD2. This CDR3 contains 16 residues. Germline trimming cut 3 bases from V and 4 bases from J; bases unmatched to any gene: 8. Germline-derived CDR1 and CDR2 are DFQATT and SNEGSKA (reference sequence). The CDR3 DNA sequence: TGCAGTGCTAGGGAGAGCGGGGGGGCAATCACCGGGGAGCTGTTTTTT. Translation gives CSARESGGAITGELFF.

This clonotype was detected many times. The V gene is TRBV15, the J gene TRBJ2-3, with 7 nucleotides matching TRBD1. Germline V gene lookup returns CDR1 LNHNV and CDR2 YYDKDF (reference sequence). The CDR3 is 15 residues long. V lost 8 bases, J lost 2 bases, and 10 bases stayed unmatched. CDR3 in DNA: TGTGCCACCGCCCGAGACAGGGCGTACACAGATACGCAGTATTTT. This gives the protein CATARDRAYTDTQYF.

This clonotype was seen repeatedly, ten times or more. V usage is TRBV3-1 and J usage is TRBJ1-5; 7 bases map to TRBD1. The CDR3 covers 15 residues. The junction had 8 bases not matched to a gene; V was cut back by 3 bases and J by 6 bases. The V gene's germline CDR1 is LGHDT and CDR2 YNNKEL (reference sequence). CDR3 loop: CASSHAGGMVQPQHF. CDR3 in DNA: TGTGCCAGCAGCCACGCAGGGGGAATGGTTCAGCCCCAGCATTTT.

In this sample, this clonotype turned up many times. This chain links TRBV27 with TRBJ2-1; TRBD1 might be the D (5 bases). Germline V lookup: CDR1 MNHEY, CDR2 SMNVEV (reference sequence). V lost 2 bases to trimming and J lost 16 bases, with 27 bases between them. CDR3 length: 16 residues. The CDR3 loop reads CASSLVSHRPLVGRFF. CDR3 nucleotide sequence: TGTGCCAGCAGTTTAGTTAGTCACAGGCCCCTGGTTGGTCGCTTCTTC.

This clonotype was seen ten or more times. The chain is built from TRBV20-1 and TRBJ2-3; D might be TRBD1 or TRBD2, each matching 5 bases. V shed 3 bases and J shed 6 bases, with 22 bases lying between them. CDR3 length: 16 amino acids. Germline V lookup: CDR1 DFQATT, CDR2 SNEGSKA (reference sequence). In DNA, the CDR3 is TGCAGTGCTAGGGGACCCCTGATGGGGGATTGGGATACGCAGTATTTT. It translates to CSARGPLMGDWDTQYF.

Ten or more counts support this clonotype. The chain couples TRBV10-3 to TRBJ1-2, with no clear D. Germline V lookup: CDR1 ENHRY, CDR2 SYGVKD. V was shortened by 2 bases and J by 0 bases, with 10 bases between the two germline ends. The CDR3 length is 15 residues. DNA of the CDR3: TGTGCCATCAGTGAGGCCCCTGGGGCTAACTATGGCTACACCTTC. Translation: CAISEAPGANYGYTF.

This clonotype was counted a few times. This chain connects TRBV11-2 to TRBJ2-5; 8 positions agree with TRBD1. Germline V gene lookup returns CDR1 SGHAT and CDR2 FQNNGV. V gave up 0 bases and J gave up 5 bases; unmatched junction bases: 5. The CDR3 covers 15 residues. The CDR3, as DNA: TGTGCCAGCAGCTTAGATCCAGGGGGCGAGGAGACCCAGTACTTC. Translated: CASSLDPGGEETQYF.

In its sample, this clonotype was seen many times. The V call is TRBV29-1, the J call TRBJ1-1, with no clear D. Trimming shortened V by 4 bases and J by 3 bases, and 6 bases separated the two germline ends. The length of the CDR3 is 11 residues. The germline CDR1 and CDR2 sequences are SQVTM and ANQGSEA. The CDR3 DNA reads as TGCAGCGTTGGTGGGTACACTGAAGCTTTCTTT. It translates to CSVGGYTEAFF.

This clonotype was counted many times. The chain joins TRBV5-1 to TRBJ2-1; D is possibly TRBD1 or TRBD2 (5 bases each). V gave up 3 bases and J gave up 5 bases, with 18 bases separating them. Germline V lookup: CDR1 SGHRS, CDR2 YFSETQ. The CDR3 is made up of 16 amino acids. CDR3: CASSSYSGTLHNEQFF. The CDR3 DNA reads as TGCGCCAGCAGCTCTTACTCCGGGACCCTTCACAATGAGCAGTTCTTC.

In its sample, this clonotype was seen many times. The rearrangement links TRBV6-5 to TRBJ1-2; D might be TRBD1 (5 bases). The CDR3 totals 17 residues. Germline V CDR1 and CDR2: MNHEY, SVGAGI. Between the trimmed V and J ends, which lost 0 bases and 7 bases, there was a span of 21 bases. The CDR3 protein is CASSYSGMTVSVGGYTF. CDR3 nucleotides: TGTGCCAGCAGTTACTCAGGGATGACAGTGTCCGTGGGTGGCTACACCTTC.

Many counts were recorded for this clonotype. The chain employs TRBV5-1 and TRBJ2-7, with a possible D match to TRBD1 (5 bases). With 5 bases removed from V and 6 bases from J, the gap between germline ends came to 15 bases. The CDR3 spans 13 residues. CDR1 is SGHRS, CDR2 YFSETQ, per germline. CDR3: CASSQDSYGEQYF. The CDR3 DNA is TGCGCCAGCAGTCAAGACAGTTATGGCGAGCAGTACTTC.

The chain recombines TRBV18 with TRBJ2-5; D not certain. Deletions cut 1 base from V and 5 bases from J, with 14 bases between. In germline, CDR1 is KGHSH, CDR2 LQKENI. The CDR3 consists of 15 residues. The CDR3: CASSPLMWGKETQYF. CDR3 DNA: TGTGCCAGCTCACCACTGATGTGGGGAAAGGAGACCCAGTACTTC.

This clonotype was seen repeatedly, ten times or more. The chain carries TRBV7-2 and TRBJ2-7; D is perhaps TRBD1 (6 bases). Germline V gene data show CDR1 as SGHTA and CDR2 as FQGNSA. V lost 2 bases and J 6 bases, leaving 11 bases between the germline ends. The CDR3 has 13 residues. The CDR3 here is CASSLRRGGEQYF. The CDR3 bases are TGTGCCAGCAGCTTAAGGCGAGGGGGCGAGCAGTACTTC.

This clonotype was counted at least ten times. V and J are TRBV5-5 and TRBJ2-4; no clear D gene. Trimming took 2 bases from V and 8 from J, leaving 11 bases between them. CDR1 is SGHKS and CDR2 is YYEKEE in the germline V gene (reference sequence). The CDR3 sequence is 13 residues long. This CDR3 is CASSLLFGDIQYF. The CDR3 DNA sequence: TGTGCCAGCAGCTTACTATTTGGGGACATTCAGTACTTC.

In regard to this clonotype: It may be a read error: a sequence one base away is much more abundant. This chain joins TRBV20-1 and TRBJ1-2; D gene uncertain. Germline V gives CDR1 DFQATT, CDR2 SNEGSKA (reference sequence). Between the trimmed V and J ends, which lost 6 bases and 7 bases, there was a span of 21 bases. This CDR3 is built from 14 residues. The CDR3 nucleotides are TGCAGTGCCTCCCCGGGGAGTGAATTTCCTGGCTACACCTTC. Translated, it gives CSASPGSEFPGYTF.